What follows are 20 T cell receptor beta chains derived from one specimen sequenced in a study of blood T cell repertoires in COVID-19 (dated by TCRdb to the early 2020s). Library preparation used the immunoSEQ multiplex PCR assay. What TCRdb holds here is the immuneACCESS table cut down to in-frame rearrangements. Part of the clones is not present; checked against another copy, under half of the missing clones reflect an unresolved V gene, and the others are unexplained. For this sample the table gives about 90,000 clones, of which approximately 86% were detected only once. Roughly 15% of the sample lies in the top ten. Sequences were obtained from peripheral blood. These receptors all come from a male donor with acute or convalescent COVID-19.

V usage is TRBV25-1 and J usage is TRBJ1-1; unclear D gene. CDR3 length equals 13 residues. The germline CDR1 and CDR2 sequences are MGHDK and SYGVNS. V was trimmed by 11 bases and J by 4 bases, leaving 17 bases between them. CDR3 DNA: TGTGCCTCCGGATCGGGTTTGGGCACTGAAGCTTTCTTT. Translated: CASGSGLGTEAFF.

This clone was observed a single time. CDR3 sequence (DNA): TGTGCCAGCAGCTCACAGCAGGGGAACTATGGCTACACCTTC. Its translation: CASSSQQGNYGYTF. The V call is TRBV9, the J call TRBJ1-2, with D possibly being TRBD1 (6 bases). V was cut by 4 bases and J by 2 bases, with 12 bases left in between. In germline, CDR1 is SGDLS, CDR2 YYNGEE. This CDR3 is built from 14 residues.

This clone has just a few counts. The gene calls are TRBV5-1 and TRBJ2-2; 9 nucleotides align to TRBD1. The CDR3 runs 16 residues. V was pared by 0 bases and J by 4 bases, with 4 bases of the junction left unmatched. Germline assignment: CDR1 SGHRS and CDR2 YFSETQ. The CDR3 loop reads CASSLARQGGTGELFF. The DNA of the CDR3 is TGCGCCAGCAGCTTGGCTAGACAGGGGGGCACCGGGGAGCTGTTTTTT.

The chain uses TRBV19 and TRBJ1-3; no firm D call. The CDR3 contains 14 residues. Trimming took off 2 bases at V and 0 bases at J, with 5 bases between the two ends. The V gene's germline CDR1 is LNHDA and CDR2 SQIVND (reference sequence). The CDR3 here is CASSIQDSGNTIYF. The CDR3 DNA reads as TGTGCCAGTAGTATACAGGACTCTGGAAACACCATATATTTT.

The V gene is TRBV6-5, the J gene TRBJ1-1; no clear D. V was clipped by 2 bases and J by 2 bases, with 6 bases between them. The CDR3 consists of 13 residues. Germline CDR1 reads MNHEY; CDR2 reads SVGAGI. The CDR3 spells CASSYESNTEAFF. The CDR3 nucleotides are TGTGCCAGCAGTTACGAGTCCAACACTGAAGCTTTCTTT.

The CDR3 spells CASSLGAGLGGYTF. The DNA of the CDR3 is TGTGCCAGCAGCTTAGGCGCAGGGCTCGGAGGCTACACCTTC. The J gene is TRBJ1-2, the V gene TRBV11-1; a weak D match, TRBD1 (5 bases). V lost 1 base and J lost 8, with 14 bases in between. The CDR3 is 14 amino acids. The V gene's germline CDR1 is SGHAT and CDR2 FQDESV (reference sequence).

The V gene is TRBV18, the J gene TRBJ2-7; 8 positions agree with TRBD1. CDR1 KGHSH and CDR2 LQKENI come from the germline V gene. The CDR3 length is 15 residues. Trimming cost V 3 bases and J 7 bases; bases outside gene matches: 11. In nucleotides, the CDR3 is TGTGCCAGCTCACCCGGACAGGGCCCCGTAGGGGAGCAGTACTTC. It specifies CASSPGQGPVGEQYF.

V gene TRBV2 combines with J gene TRBJ2-7; 9 nucleotides match TRBD1. Germline V gene data show CDR1 as SNHLY and CDR2 as FYNNEI. Trimming removed 10 bases from V and 2 bases from J; junction bases left unmatched: 6. The CDR3 has 13 amino acids. The CDR3 spells CATRTGAAYEQYF. The CDR3 bases are TGTGCCACCCGGACAGGGGCCGCCTACGAGCAGTACTTC.

The chain joins TRBV15 to TRBJ1-2; D possibly corresponds to TRBD1 (5 bases). V was shortened by 4 bases and J by 8 bases, with 11 bases between the two germline ends. Germline CDR1 is LNHNV and CDR2 is YYDKDF (reference sequence). This CDR3 spans 12 amino acids. For the CDR3, the DNA is TGTGCCACCAGCAAGAGCGGGGACGGCTACACCTTC. It specifies CATSKSGDGYTF. Drawing the rest from reference TRBV15 and TRBJ1-2, the complete variable domain is DAMVIQNPRYQVTQFGKPVTLSCSQTLNHNVMYWYQQKSSQAPKLLFHYYDKDFNNEADTPDNFQSRRPNTSFCFLDIRSPGLGDTAMYLCATSKSGDGYTFGSGTRLTVV.

The chain recombines TRBV6-5 with TRBJ2-1; 10 nucleotides line up with TRBD2. Trimming cost V 0 bases and J 9 bases; bases outside gene matches: 5. The germline CDR1 and CDR2 sequences are MNHEY and SVGAGI. This CDR3 comprises 15 residues. The CDR3 region is CASSYSSGGASEQFF. Here the CDR3 DNA reads TGTGCCAGCAGTTACTCGAGCGGGGGGGCCTCTGAGCAGTTCTTC.

V usage is TRBV19 and J usage is TRBJ1-5; D remains ambiguous. The CDR3 runs to 16 residues. The germline gives CDR1 LNHDA, CDR2 SQIVND (reference sequence). Trimming removed 5 bases at V and 7 bases at J, with 21 bases between. CDR3 region: CASSLVAPGGGQPQHF. CDR3 sequence (DNA): TGTGCCAGTAGTTTGGTAGCCCCAGGAGGCGGGCAGCCCCAGCATTTT. The full variable domain, completed using reference TRBV19 and TRBJ1-5, is DGGITQSPKYLFRKEGQNVTLSCEQNLNHDAMYWYRQDPGQGLRLIYYSQIVNDFQKGDIAEGYSVSREKKESFPLTVTSAQKNPTAFYLCASSLVAPGGGQPQHFGDGTRLSIL.

The chain uses TRBV10-3 and TRBJ1-1, with D uncertain. Germline V lookup: CDR1 ENHRY, CDR2 SYGVKD. The length of the CDR3 is 13 residues. The V gene lost 4 bases and the J gene lost 4 bases, with 10 bases spanning the gap. The CDR3 loop is CAISVSEVTEAFF. As DNA, the CDR3 is TGTGCCATCAGTGTTAGCGAGGTCACTGAAGCTTTCTTT.

The chain is built from TRBV6-5 and TRBJ2-5; the D gene is possibly TRBD1 (6 bases). Germline CDR1 and CDR2: MNHEY and SVGAGI. This CDR3 spans 15 amino acids. The V and J ends lost 6 bases and 2 bases respectively, with 16 bases between them. In DNA form, the CDR3 reads TGTGCCAGCAGCTATGGGACACGGAAACAAGAGACCCAGTACTTC. Encoded protein: CASSYGTRKQETQYF.

The chain combines TRBV19 with TRBJ2-1, with 7 bases that match TRBD2. The CDR3 is 17 amino acids. CDR1 is LNHDA and CDR2 is SQIVND in the germline V gene (reference sequence). Unmatched junction bases numbered 14, after V lost 5 bases and J lost 4 bases. CDR3 protein: CASSPPPFAGVYNEQFF. CDR3 nucleotide sequence: TGTGCCAGTAGTCCCCCCCCTTTTGCGGGGGTTTACAATGAGCAGTTCTTC.

V and J are TRBV10-2 and TRBJ1-6, with 11 bases fitting TRBD1. V was clipped by 2 bases and J by 7 bases; unmatched bases: 7. CDR1 WSHSY and CDR2 SAAADI come from the germline V gene. The CDR3 extends over 17 amino acids. The CDR3, as DNA: TGCGCCAGCAGTGAGGCGACCGGGACAGGGGGGAATTCACCCCTCCACTTT. It codes for CASSEATGTGGNSPLHF.

The chain couples TRBV24-1 to TRBJ2-1, with TRBD2 as a possible D gene (6 bases). Germline CDR1 reads KGHDR; CDR2 reads SFDVKD. V was pared by 4 bases and J by 5 bases, with 11 bases between. This CDR3 is 14 amino acids long. The CDR3 nucleotides are TGTGCCACCAGTGAGGGGGGAAATGACAATGAGCAGTTCTTC. Translation gives CATSEGGNDNEQFF.

The V call is TRBV5-4, the J call TRBJ2-3; D might be TRBD1 (5 bases). CDR1 is SGHNT and CDR2 is YYREEE in the germline V gene (reference sequence). V dropped 0 bases and J dropped 7 bases, with 9 bases sitting between them. The CDR3 is 13 amino acids. This CDR3 is CASSLVGDYTQYF. CDR3 coding DNA: TGTGCCAGCAGCTTGGTAGGGGATTATACGCAGTATTTT.

The V gene is TRBV30, the J gene TRBJ1-1, with D unclear. Germline V gives CDR1 GTSNPN, CDR2 SVGIG (reference sequence). V gave up 0 bases and J gave up 8 bases, with 7 bases separating them. CDR3 size: 11 residues. CDR3 DNA: TGTGCCTGGAGTGTATCCAGGGAAGCTTTCTTT. Its protein is CAWSVSREAFF.

Details on this clone: Other DNA sequences within the sample encode an identical CDR3. The V and J genes are TRBV19 and TRBJ1-5, with a possible D match to TRBD1 (6 bases). Germline assignment: CDR1 LNHDA and CDR2 SQIVND (reference sequence). The CDR3 covers 13 residues. V was cut by 5 bases and J by 5 bases, with 10 bases left in between. The CDR3 loop reads CASSQGRHQPQHF. Here the CDR3 DNA reads TGTGCCAGTAGTCAGGGGCGCCATCAGCCCCAGCATTTT.

This clone was counted between two and nine times. This chain uses TRBV5-4 with TRBJ1-4; 8 bases line up with TRBD1. Germline loops: CDR1 SGHNT, CDR2 YYREEE (reference sequence). The CDR3 has 15 residues. The ends lost 0 bases at V and 7 bases at J; junction bases unmatched: 5. The CDR3 bases are TGTGCCAGCAGCTTGGAGGCAGGGGGCGGTGAAAAACTGTTTTTT. This sequence encodes CASSLEAGGGEKLFF.